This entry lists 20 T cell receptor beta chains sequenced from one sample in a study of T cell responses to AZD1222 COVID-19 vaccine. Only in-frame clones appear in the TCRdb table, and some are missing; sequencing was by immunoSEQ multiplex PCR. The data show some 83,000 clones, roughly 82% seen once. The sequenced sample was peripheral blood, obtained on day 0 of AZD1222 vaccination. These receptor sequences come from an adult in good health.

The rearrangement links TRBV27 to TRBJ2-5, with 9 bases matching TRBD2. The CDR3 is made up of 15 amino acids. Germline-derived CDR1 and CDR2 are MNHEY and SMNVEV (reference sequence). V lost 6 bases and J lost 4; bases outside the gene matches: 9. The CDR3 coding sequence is TGTGCCAGCAGCCAGGGACTAGCATCGGGAGAGACCCAGTACTTC. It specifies CASSQGLASGETQYF.

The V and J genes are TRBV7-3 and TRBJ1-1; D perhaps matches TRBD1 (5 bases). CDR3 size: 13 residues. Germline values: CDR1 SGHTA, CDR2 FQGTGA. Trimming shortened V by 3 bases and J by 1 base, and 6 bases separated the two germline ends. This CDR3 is CASSFGGNTEAFF. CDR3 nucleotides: TGTGCCAGCAGCTTCGGGGGGAACACTGAAGCTTTCTTT. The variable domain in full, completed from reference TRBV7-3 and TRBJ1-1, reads GAGVSQTPSNKVTEKGKYVELRCDPISGHTALYWYRQSLGQGPEFLIYFQGTGAADDSGLPNDRFFAVRPEGSVSTLKIQRTERGDSAVYLCASSFGGNTEAFFGQGTRLTVV.

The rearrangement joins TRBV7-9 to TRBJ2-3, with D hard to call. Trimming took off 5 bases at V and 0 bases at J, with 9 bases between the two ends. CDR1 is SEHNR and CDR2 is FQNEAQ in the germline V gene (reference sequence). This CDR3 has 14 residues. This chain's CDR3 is CASSGRPSTDTQYF. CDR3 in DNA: TGTGCCAGCAGCGGCCGGCCCAGCACAGATACGCAGTATTTT. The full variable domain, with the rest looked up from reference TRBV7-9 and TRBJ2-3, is DTGVSQNPRHKITKRGQNVTFRCDPISEHNRLYWYRQTLGQGPEFLTYFQNEAQLEKSRLLSDRFSAERPKGSFSTLEIQRTEQGDSAMYLCASSGRPSTDTQYFGPGTRLTVL.

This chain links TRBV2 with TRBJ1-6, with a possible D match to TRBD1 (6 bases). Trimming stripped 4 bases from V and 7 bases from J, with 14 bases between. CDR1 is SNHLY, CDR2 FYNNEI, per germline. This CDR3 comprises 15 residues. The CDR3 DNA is TGTGCCAGCAGTGCGGGGGGGGCGACCAATTCACCCCTCCACTTT. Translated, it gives CASSAGGATNSPLHF.

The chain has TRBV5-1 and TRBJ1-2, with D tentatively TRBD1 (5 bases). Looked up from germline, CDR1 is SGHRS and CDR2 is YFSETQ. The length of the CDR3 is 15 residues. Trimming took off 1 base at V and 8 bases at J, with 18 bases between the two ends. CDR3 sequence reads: CASSLNTGPQRGYTF. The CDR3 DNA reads TGCGCCAGCAGCTTGAATACAGGACCCCAGAGGGGCTACACCTTC.

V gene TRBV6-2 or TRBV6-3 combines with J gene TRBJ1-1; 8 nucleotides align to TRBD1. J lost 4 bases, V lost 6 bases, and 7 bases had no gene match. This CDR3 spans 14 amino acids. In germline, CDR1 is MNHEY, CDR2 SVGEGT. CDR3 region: CASSLATGVTEAFF. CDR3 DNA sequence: TGTGCCAGCAGCCTGGCGACAGGGGTCACTGAAGCTTTCTTT.

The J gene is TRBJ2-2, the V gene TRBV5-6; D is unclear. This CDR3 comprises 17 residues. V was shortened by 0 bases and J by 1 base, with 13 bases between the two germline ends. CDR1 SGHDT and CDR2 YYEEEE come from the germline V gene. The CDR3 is CASSLVLAQLNTGELFF. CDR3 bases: TGTGCCAGCAGCTTGGTCTTGGCACAGTTGAACACCGGGGAGCTGTTTTTT.

The CDR3 sequence: CASSPTSDTYEQYF. The CDR3 nucleotides read TGTGCCAGCAGCCCGACTAGCGACACCTACGAGCAGTACTTC. V is TRBV7-3 and J is TRBJ2-7; 8 bases line up with TRBD2. CDR1 and CDR2 from the germline V gene are SGHTA and FQGTGA. The CDR3 totals 14 residues. J gave up 2 bases and V 5 bases, and 5 bases lay outside the gene matches.

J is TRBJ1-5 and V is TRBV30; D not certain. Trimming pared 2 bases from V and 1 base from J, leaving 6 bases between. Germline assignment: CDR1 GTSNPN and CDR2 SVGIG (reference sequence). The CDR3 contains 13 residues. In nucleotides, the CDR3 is TGTGCCTGGAGTCCGGACAGCAATCAGCCCCAGCATTTT. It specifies CAWSPDSNQPQHF.

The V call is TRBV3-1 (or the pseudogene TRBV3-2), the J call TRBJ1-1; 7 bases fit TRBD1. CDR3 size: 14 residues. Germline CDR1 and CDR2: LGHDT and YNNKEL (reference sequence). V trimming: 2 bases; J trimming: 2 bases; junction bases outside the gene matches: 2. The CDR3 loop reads CASSQRQGNTEAFF. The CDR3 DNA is TGTGCCAGCAGCCAACGACAGGGAAACACTGAAGCTTTCTTT.

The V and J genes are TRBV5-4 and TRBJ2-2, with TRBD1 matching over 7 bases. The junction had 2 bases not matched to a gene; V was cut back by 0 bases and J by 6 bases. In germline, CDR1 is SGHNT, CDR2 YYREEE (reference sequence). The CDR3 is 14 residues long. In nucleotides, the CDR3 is TGTGCCAGCAGCTTGGAGGGGGCCGCCGGGGAGCTGTTTTTT. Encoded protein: CASSLEGAAGELFF. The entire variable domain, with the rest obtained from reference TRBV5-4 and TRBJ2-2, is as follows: ETGVTQSPTHLIKTRGQQVTLRCSSQSGHNTVSWYQQALGQGPQFIFQYYREEENGRGNFPPRFSGLQFPNYSSELNVNALELDDSALYLCASSLEGAAGELFFGEGSRLTVL.

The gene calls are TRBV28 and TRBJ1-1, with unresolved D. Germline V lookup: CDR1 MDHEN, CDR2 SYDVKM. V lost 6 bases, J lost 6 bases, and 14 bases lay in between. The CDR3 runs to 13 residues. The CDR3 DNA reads TGTGCCAGCAGCACCCCCGGTAGCGCTGAAGCTTTCTTT. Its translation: CASSTPGSAEAFF.

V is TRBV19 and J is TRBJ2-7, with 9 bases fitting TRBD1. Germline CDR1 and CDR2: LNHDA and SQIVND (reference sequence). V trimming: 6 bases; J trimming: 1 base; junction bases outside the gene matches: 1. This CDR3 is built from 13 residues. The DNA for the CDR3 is TGTGCCAGTAGGGGACAGGGTTCCTACGAGCAGTACTTC. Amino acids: CASRGQGSYEQYF.

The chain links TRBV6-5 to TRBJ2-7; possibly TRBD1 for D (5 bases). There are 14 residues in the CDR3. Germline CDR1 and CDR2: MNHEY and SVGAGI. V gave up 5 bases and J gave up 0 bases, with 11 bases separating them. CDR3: CASSRQGSSYEQYF. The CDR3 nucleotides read TGTGCCAGCAGTCGTCAGGGTTCCTCCTACGAGCAGTACTTC.

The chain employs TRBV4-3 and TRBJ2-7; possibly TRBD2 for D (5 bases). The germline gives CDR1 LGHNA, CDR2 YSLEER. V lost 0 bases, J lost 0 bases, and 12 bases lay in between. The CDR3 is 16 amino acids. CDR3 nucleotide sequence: TGCGCCAGCAGCCAAGATATTGCGGGTAGCTCCTACGAGCAGTACTTC. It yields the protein CASSQDIAGSSYEQYF.

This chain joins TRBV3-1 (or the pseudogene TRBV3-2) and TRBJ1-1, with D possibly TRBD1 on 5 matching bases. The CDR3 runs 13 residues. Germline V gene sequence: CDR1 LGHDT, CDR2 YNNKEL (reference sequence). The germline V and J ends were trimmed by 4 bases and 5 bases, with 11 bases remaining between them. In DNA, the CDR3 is TGTGCCAGCAGCCCATATGAGGGGACTGAAGCTTTCTTT. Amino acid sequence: CASSPYEGTEAFF.

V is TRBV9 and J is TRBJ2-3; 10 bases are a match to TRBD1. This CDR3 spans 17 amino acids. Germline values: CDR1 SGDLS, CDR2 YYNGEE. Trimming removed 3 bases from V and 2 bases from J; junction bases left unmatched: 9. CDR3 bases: TGTGCCAGCAGCGAGCCGGGACAGGGGACTATCACAGATACGCAGTATTTT. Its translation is CASSEPGQGTITDTQYF.

The CDR3 spells CASSQGPAEAFF. For the CDR3, the DNA is TGTGCCAGCAGCCAGGGACCGGCTGAAGCTTTCTTT. The V gene is TRBV7-9, the J gene TRBJ1-1, with D perhaps matching TRBD1 (5 bases). Trimming removed 5 bases at V and 6 bases at J, with 10 bases between. CDR1 is SEHNR and CDR2 is FQNEAQ in the germline V gene (reference sequence). The CDR3 runs 12 residues.

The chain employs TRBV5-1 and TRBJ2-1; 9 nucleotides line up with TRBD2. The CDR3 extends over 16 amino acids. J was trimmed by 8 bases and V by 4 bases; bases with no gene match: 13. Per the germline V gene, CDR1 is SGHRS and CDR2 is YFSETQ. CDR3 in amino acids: CASSLPRLAGLDEQFF. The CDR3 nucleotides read TGCGCCAGCAGCCTCCCGCGGCTAGCGGGGTTAGATGAGCAGTTCTTC.

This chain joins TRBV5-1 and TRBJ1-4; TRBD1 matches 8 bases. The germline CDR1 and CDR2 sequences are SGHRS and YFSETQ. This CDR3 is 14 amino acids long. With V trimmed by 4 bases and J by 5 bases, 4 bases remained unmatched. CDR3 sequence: CASSTRDRNEKLFF. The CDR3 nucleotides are TGCGCCAGCAGCACCCGGGACAGGAATGAAAAACTGTTTTTT.